The clone carrying this T cell receptor (beta chain) was observed a few times. This sample is drawn from a study of blood T cell repertoires in COVID-19. The CDR3 runs 12 residues. Germline lookup yields CDR1 LNHDA and CDR2 SQIVND (reference sequence). Unmatched junction bases numbered 5, after V lost 0 bases and J lost 15 bases. The method was immunoSEQ multiplex PCR; TCRdb's version includes in-frame clones alone and lacks a portion of them. The sample has approximately 200,000 clones, approximately 82% seen once. The source is a human donor with acute or convalescent COVID-19. The donor label of this sample is uncertain. V is TRBV19 and J is TRBJ2-1, with 7 bases matching TRBD1. The sequenced sample consisted of peripheral blood. The DNA for the CDR3 is TGTGCCAGTAGTATAGAAGGCAGGGGGACGTTCTTC. It codes for CASSIEGRGTFF.